This T cell receptor beta chain emerged from a study of shared clonotypes between healthy human individuals. Points from the study as a whole: Depth of sequencing was expected to influence donor clonotype sharing.

Concerning this clone: Its antigen is unknown.

Original data processing: Filtering differed because ImmunoSEQ produced junction-only sequences that carried no quality scores. This table comes from immunoSEQ multiplex PCR, and its TCRdb copy is limited to in-frame clones, with some not included. V, J and clone size derive from that table, while D and trimming were established from the DNA sequence. The sample has about 490,000 clones; 79% are singletons. Per germline, CDR1 SNHLY and CDR2 FYNNEI. The ends were cut back, 5 bases at V and 2 bases at J, with 14 bases in the middle. This CDR3 contains 15 residues. Specimen: PBMCs. The rearrangement joins TRBV2 to TRBJ2-3; D possibly corresponds to TRBD1 (5 bases). This sequence was found in a woman aged 40 to 55 in good health. Some clones in this sample may be carry-over from other donors' samples. The CDR3: CASSQGPRFTDTQYF. The CDR3 DNA reads TGTGCCAGCAGTCAGGGCCCTCGCTTCACAGATACGCAGTATTTT.